This entry lists 10 T cell receptor beta chains sequenced from one sample in a study of blood T cell repertoires in COVID-19 (dated by TCRdb to the early 2020s). The library was obtained by the immunoSEQ multiplex PCR assay. TCRdb provides this immuneACCESS table in a form limited to in-frame rearrangements. Some clones are lacking; in checked studies, under half of them reflect an unresolved V gene, and why the rest are absent is not known. Counted in this sample were around 97,000 clones; 80% to 90% of them appeared once. Approximately 3.4% of the sample belongs to the ten largest clones. What was sequenced was peripheral blood. These receptors were taken from a woman aged 55-75 years with acute or convalescent COVID-19.

The CDR3 nucleotides are TGTGCCAGCAGTTATGGACAGGGGCAATATGGCTACACCTTC. Translation: CASSYGQGQYGYTF. This chain links TRBV6-5 with TRBJ1-2, with 9 nucleotides matching TRBD1. The trim removed 3 bases at V and 5 bases at J, leaving 4 bases unmatched. Per the germline V gene, CDR1 is MNHEY and CDR2 is SVGAGI. The CDR3 runs 14 residues.

V and J are TRBV14 and TRBJ1-1; the D gene is possibly TRBD1 (5 bases). The CDR3 loop spans 13 amino acids. Between the trimmed V and J ends, which lost 6 bases and 0 bases, there was a span of 8 bases. Germline V gene lookup returns CDR1 SGHDN and CDR2 FVKESK. The CDR3: CASRTQVNTEAFF. The CDR3 DNA follows: TGTGCCAGCAGAACACAGGTGAACACTGAAGCTTTCTTT.

The chain uses TRBV18 and TRBJ2-1; 13 nucleotides match TRBD2. This CDR3 has 15 amino acids. Per the germline V gene, CDR1 is KGHSH and CDR2 is LQKENI. J lost 7 bases, V lost 4 bases, and 4 bases had no gene match. The CDR3 DNA is TGTGCCAGCTCACAACTAGCGGGAGGGGAGAATGAGCAGTTCTTC. The encoded protein is CASSQLAGGENEQFF.

A single count supports this clone. The rearrangement uses TRBV30 and TRBJ1-1, with D possibly being TRBD1 (5 bases). This CDR3 contains 13 residues. Trimming pared 4 bases from V and 4 bases from J, leaving 13 bases between. CDR1 is GTSNPN, CDR2 SVGIG, per germline (reference sequence). This chain's CDR3 is CAWIVGAGTEAFF. The CDR3 bases are TGTGCCTGGATCGTAGGGGCCGGCACTGAAGCTTTCTTT.

The CDR3: CASSGSTGTLVSGNTIYF. The CDR3 region has the DNA TGTGCCAGCAGCGGTTCAACAGGGACGCTAGTGTCTGGAAACACCATATATTTT. The chain is built from TRBV9 and TRBJ1-3, with D possibly being TRBD1 (6 bases). The V end lost 3 bases, the J end lost 1 base, and 20 bases lay between the germline ends. This CDR3 is 18 amino acids long. Germline loops: CDR1 SGDLS, CDR2 YYNGEE.

The chain has TRBV9 and TRBJ2-3; 8 nucleotides line up with TRBD2. With 3 bases clipped from V and 3 bases from J, the junction kept 9 bases outside the gene matches. This CDR3 spans 16 amino acids. The V gene's germline CDR1 is SGDLS and CDR2 YYNGEE. Here the CDR3 reads CASSAKAGEGTDTQYF. The CDR3 DNA reads TGTGCCAGCAGCGCAAAAGCGGGAGAGGGAACAGATACGCAGTATTTT.

The chain links TRBV2 to TRBJ2-7, with 7 bases aligning to TRBD2. The CDR3 length is 16 residues. V trimming: 7 bases; J trimming: 6 bases; junction bases outside the gene matches: 18. CDR1 and CDR2 from the germline V gene are SNHLY and FYNNEI. CDR3 residues: CASKIEWGGGPGEQYF. The CDR3 nucleotides are TGTGCCAGCAAGATCGAGTGGGGGGGAGGTCCCGGCGAGCAGTACTTC.

This clone occurred once. V usage is TRBV7-2 and J usage is TRBJ1-5; D is undetermined. This CDR3 is built from 15 residues. Germline V gene lookup returns CDR1 SGHTA and CDR2 FQGNSA. The V gene lost 1 base and the J gene lost 5 bases, with 12 bases spanning the gap. Here the CDR3 reads CASSLEARSDQPQHF. In nucleotides, the CDR3 is TGTGCCAGCAGCTTAGAGGCAAGGAGTGATCAGCCCCAGCATTTT.

V gene TRBV3-1 (or the pseudogene TRBV3-2) combines with J gene TRBJ2-5; 8 bases line up with TRBD2. V lost 0 bases and J lost 8; bases outside the gene matches: 5. This CDR3 spans 14 amino acids. Germline loops: CDR1 LGHDT, CDR2 YNNKEL (reference sequence). For the CDR3, the DNA is TGTGCCAGCAGCCAAGACACTAGCGGAGGTACCCAGTACTTC. This sequence encodes CASSQDTSGGTQYF.

The rearrangement joins TRBV27 to TRBJ2-7; 7 bases line up with TRBD2. CDR1 and CDR2 from the germline V gene are MNHEY and SMNVEV (reference sequence). V lost 2 bases to trimming and J lost 2 bases; unmatched junction nucleotides: 12. CDR3 size: 17 residues. The CDR3 loop reads CASSLQGSGGRAYEQYF. As DNA, the CDR3 is TGTGCCAGCAGTTTACAGGGCTCGGGAGGTCGTGCCTACGAGCAGTACTTC.